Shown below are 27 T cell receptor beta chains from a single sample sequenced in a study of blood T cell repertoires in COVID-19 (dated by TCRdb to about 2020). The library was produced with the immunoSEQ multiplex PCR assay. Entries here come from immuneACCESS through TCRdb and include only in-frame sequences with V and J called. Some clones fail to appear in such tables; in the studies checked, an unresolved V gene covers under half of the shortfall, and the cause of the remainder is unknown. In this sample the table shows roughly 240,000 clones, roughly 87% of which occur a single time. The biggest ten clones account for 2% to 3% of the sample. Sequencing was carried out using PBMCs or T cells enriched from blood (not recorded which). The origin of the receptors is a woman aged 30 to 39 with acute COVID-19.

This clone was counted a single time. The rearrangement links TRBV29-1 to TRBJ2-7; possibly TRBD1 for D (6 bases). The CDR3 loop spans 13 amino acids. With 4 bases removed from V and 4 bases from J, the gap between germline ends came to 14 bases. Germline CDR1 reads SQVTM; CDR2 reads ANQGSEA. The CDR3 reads CSVGPGTQYEQYF. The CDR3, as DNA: TGCAGCGTTGGTCCCGGGACACAGTACGAGCAGTACTTC.

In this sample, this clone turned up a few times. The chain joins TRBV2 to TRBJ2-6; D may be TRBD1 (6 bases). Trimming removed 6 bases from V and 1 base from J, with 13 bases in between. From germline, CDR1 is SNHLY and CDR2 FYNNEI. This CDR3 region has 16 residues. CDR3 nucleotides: TGTGCCAGCAGAGGACAGTCCGGATCTGGGGCCAACGTCCTGACTTTC. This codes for CASRGQSGSGANVLTF. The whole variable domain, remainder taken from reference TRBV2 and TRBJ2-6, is EPEVTQTPSHQVTQMGQEVILRCVPISNHLYFYWYRQILGQKVEFLVSFYNNEISEKSEIFDDQFSVERPDGSNFTLKIRSTKLEDSAMYFCASRGQSGSGANVLTFGAGSRLTVL.

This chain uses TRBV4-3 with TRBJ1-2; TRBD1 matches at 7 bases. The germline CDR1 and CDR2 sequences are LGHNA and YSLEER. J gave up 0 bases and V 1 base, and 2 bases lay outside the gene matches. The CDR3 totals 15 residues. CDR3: CASSQAGTANYGYTF. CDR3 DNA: TGCGCCAGCAGCCAAGCCGGGACAGCTAACTATGGCTACACCTTC.

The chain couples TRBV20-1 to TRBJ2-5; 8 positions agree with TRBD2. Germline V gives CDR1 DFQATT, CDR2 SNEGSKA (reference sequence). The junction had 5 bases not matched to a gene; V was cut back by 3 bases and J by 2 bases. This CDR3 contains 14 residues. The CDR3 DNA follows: TGCAGTGCTAGTGCGCTAGCGGGTCAAGAGACCCAGTACTTC. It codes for CSASALAGQETQYF.

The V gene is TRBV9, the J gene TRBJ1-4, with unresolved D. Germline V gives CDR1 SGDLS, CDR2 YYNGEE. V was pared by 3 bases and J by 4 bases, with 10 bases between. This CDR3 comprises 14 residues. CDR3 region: CASSGAGYNEKLFF. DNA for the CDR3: TGTGCCAGCAGCGGGGCCGGATATAATGAAAAACTGTTTTTT.

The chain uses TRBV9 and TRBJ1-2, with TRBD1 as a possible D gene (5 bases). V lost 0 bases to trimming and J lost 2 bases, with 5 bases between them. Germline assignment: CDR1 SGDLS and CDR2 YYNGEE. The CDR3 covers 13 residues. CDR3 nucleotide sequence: TGTGCCAGCAGCGTAGACAGGAACTATGGCTACACCTTC. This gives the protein CASSVDRNYGYTF.

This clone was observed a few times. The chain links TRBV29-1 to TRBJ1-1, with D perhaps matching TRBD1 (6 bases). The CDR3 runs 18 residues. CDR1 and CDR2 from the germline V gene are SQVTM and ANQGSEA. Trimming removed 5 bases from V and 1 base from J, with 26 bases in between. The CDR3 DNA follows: TGCAGCGTTACCCCCCGATCGGGACACTTAGGAGGGAACACTGAAGCTTTCTTT. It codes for CSVTPRSGHLGGNTEAFF.

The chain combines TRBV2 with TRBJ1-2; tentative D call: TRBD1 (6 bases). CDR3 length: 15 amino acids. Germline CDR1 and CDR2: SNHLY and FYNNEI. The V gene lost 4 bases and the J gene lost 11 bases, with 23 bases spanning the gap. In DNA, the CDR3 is TGTGCCAGCAGTGGGGAGACAGGCTGGGTCTCTCAGTACACCTTC. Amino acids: CASSGETGWVSQYTF. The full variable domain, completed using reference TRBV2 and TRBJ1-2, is EPEVTQTPSHQVTQMGQEVILRCVPISNHLYFYWYRQILGQKVEFLVSFYNNEISEKSEIFDDQFSVERPDGSNFTLKIRSTKLEDSAMYFCASSGETGWVSQYTFGSGTRLTVV.

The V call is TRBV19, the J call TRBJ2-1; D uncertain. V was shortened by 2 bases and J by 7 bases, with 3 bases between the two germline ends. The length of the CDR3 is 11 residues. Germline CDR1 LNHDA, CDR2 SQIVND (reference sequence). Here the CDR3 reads CASSILNEQFF. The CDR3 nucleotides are TGTGCCAGTAGTATATTAAATGAGCAGTTCTTC.

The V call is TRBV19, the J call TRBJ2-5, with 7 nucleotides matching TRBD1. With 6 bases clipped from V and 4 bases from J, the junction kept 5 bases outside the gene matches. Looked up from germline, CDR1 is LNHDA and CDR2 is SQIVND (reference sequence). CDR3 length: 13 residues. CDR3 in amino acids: CASRAQGTETQYF. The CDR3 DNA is TGTGCCAGTAGAGCACAGGGGACAGAGACCCAGTACTTC.

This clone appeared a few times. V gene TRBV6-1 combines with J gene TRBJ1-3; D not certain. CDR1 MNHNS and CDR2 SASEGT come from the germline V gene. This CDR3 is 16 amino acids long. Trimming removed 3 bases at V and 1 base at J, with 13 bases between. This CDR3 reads CASSESDKSSGNTIYF. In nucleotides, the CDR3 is TGTGCCAGCAGTGAGTCCGATAAGAGTTCTGGAAACACCATATATTTT.

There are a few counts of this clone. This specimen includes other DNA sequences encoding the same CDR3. CDR3 nucleotide sequence: TGTGCCAGCAGCCAAGTACCAGGCGATAACTATGGCTACACCTTC. Protein: CASSQVPGDNYGYTF. The chain has TRBV14 and TRBJ1-2; D is unresolved. Trimming took off 1 base at V and 1 base at J, with 10 bases between the two ends. The germline V gene encodes CDR1 SGHDN and CDR2 FVKESK. There are 15 residues in the CDR3.

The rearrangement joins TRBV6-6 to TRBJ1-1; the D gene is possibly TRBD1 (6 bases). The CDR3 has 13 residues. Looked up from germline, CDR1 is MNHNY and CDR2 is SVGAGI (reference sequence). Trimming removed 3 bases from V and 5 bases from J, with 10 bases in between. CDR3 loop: CASSYGGQTEAFF. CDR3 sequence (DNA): TGTGCCAGCAGTTATGGGGGACAAACTGAAGCTTTCTTT.

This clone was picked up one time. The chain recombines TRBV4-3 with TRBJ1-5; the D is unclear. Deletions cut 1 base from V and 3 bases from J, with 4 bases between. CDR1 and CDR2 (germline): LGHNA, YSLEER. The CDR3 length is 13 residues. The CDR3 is CASSQASNQPQHF. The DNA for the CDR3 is TGCGCCAGCAGCCAAGCCTCCAATCAGCCCCAGCATTTT.

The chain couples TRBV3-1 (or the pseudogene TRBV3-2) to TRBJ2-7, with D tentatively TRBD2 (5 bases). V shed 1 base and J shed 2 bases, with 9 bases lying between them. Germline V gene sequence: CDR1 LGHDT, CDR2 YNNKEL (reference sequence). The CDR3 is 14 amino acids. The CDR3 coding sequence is TGTGCCAGCAGCCAAGCAGGAGGTCCCTACGAGCAGTACTTC. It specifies CASSQAGGPYEQYF.

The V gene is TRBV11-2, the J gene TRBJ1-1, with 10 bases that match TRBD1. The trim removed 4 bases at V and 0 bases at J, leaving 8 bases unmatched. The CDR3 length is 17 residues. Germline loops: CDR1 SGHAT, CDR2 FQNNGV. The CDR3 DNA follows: TGTGCCAGCAGCTCATCCCGGACAGGGGGGGTGAACACTGAAGCTTTCTTT. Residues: CASSSSRTGGVNTEAFF.

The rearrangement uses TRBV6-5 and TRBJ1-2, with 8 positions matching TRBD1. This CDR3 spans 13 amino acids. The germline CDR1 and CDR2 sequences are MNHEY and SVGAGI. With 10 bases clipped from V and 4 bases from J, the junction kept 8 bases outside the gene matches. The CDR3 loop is CAITPDRGYGYTF. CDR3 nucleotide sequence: TGTGCCATTACCCCCGACAGGGGCTATGGCTACACCTTC.

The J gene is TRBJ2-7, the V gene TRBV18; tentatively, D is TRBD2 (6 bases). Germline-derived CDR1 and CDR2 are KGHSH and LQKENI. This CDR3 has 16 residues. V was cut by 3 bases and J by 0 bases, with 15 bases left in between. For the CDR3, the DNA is TGTGCCAGCTCACCCGGGGCGGGGACGCTCTCCTACGAGCAGTACTTC. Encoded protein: CASSPGAGTLSYEQYF.

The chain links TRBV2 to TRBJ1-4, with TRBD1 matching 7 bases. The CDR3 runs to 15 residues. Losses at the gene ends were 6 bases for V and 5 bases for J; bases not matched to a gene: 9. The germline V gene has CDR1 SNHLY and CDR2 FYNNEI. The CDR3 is CASRPGQTYNEKLFF. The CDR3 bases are TGTGCCAGCAGACCGGGACAGACATACAATGAAAAACTGTTTTTT.

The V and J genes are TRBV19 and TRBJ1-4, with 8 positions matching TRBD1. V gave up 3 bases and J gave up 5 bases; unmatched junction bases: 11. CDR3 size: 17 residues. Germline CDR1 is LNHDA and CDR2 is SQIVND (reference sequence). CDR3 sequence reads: CASSIRDRGYRNEKLFF. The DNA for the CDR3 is TGTGCCAGTAGTATCCGTGACAGGGGTTACCGGAATGAAAAACTGTTTTTT.

The CDR3 nucleotides are TGTGCCAGCTCAACTAAACGGACAGGAGGGCGCTTCGGCGGCGAAAAACTGTTTTTT. It specifies CASSTKRTGGRFGGEKLFF. The chain links TRBV18 to TRBJ1-4, with TRBD1 matching 7 bases. This CDR3 is built from 19 residues. CDR1 and CDR2 (germline): KGHSH, LQKENI. The trim removed 5 bases at V and 8 bases at J, leaving 23 bases unmatched.

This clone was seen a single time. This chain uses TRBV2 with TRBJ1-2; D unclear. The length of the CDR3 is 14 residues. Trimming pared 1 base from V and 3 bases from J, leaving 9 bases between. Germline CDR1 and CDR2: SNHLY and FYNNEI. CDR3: CASSEGHFDYGYTF. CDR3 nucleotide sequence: TGTGCCAGCAGTGAAGGACACTTCGACTATGGCTACACCTTC. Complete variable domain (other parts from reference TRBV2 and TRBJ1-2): EPEVTQTPSHQVTQMGQEVILRCVPISNHLYFYWYRQILGQKVEFLVSFYNNEISEKSEIFDDQFSVERPDGSNFTLKIRSTKLEDSAMYFCASSEGHFDYGYTFGSGTRLTVV.

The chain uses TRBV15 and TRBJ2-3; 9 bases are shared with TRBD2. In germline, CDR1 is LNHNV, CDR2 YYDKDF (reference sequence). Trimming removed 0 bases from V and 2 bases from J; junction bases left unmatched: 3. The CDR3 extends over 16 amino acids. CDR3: CATSRDAGLATDTQYF. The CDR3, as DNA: TGTGCCACCAGCAGAGATGCGGGACTAGCCACAGATACGCAGTATTTT.

CDR3 amino acids: CASSFSAGGNEKLFF. As DNA, the CDR3 is TGCGCCAGCAGCTTTAGCGCAGGGGGTAATGAAAAACTGTTTTTT. This chain uses TRBV5-1 with TRBJ1-4; 7 nucleotides line up with TRBD1. The junction had 5 bases not matched to a gene; V was cut back by 2 bases and J by 4 bases. This CDR3 spans 15 amino acids. CDR1 is SGHRS and CDR2 is YFSETQ in the germline V gene.

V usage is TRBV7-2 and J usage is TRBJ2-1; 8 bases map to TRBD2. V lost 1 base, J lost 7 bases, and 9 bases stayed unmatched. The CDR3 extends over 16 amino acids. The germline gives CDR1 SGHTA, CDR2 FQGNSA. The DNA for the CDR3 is TGTGCCAGCAGCTTAGTATTAGTCGGGGGGGTGAATGAGCAGTTCTTC. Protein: CASSLVLVGGVNEQFF.

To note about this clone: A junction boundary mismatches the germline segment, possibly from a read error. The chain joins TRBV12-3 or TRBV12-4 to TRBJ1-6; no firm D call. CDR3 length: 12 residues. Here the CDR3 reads CASSFINSPLHF. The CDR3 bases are TGTGCCAGTAGTTTTATCAATTCACCCCTCCACTTT.

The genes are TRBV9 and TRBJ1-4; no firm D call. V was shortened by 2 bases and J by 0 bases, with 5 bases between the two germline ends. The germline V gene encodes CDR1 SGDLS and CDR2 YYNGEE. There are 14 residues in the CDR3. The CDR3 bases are TGTGCCAGCAGCGTCAGCGCAACTAATGAAAAACTGTTTTTT. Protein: CASSVSATNEKLFF.